This T cell receptor beta chain is drawn from a study of identical twins. For this clonotype: Its antigen is not identified.

Whole-study results and caveats: For cord blood, abundant beta clonotypes had fewer insertions, unlike memory repertoires, which showed none. Out-of-frame alpha sequences that twins shared showed excess low generation probability.

TCRdb fed the 5' RACE reads into MiXCR, producing one record per CDR3 protein. This sample has approximately 470,000 distinct CDR3 sequences; 14% occur once, and the top ten carry about 0.53%. The CDR3 has 17 amino acids. Germline trimming cut 1 base from V and 4 bases from J; bases unmatched to any gene: 9. Germline V gene sequence: CDR1 SGHAT, CDR2 FQNNGV. The sample was also reused in another study, on yellow fever vaccine responses in identical twins. That publication notes: A vaccine T cell response that seemed partly convergent and partly personalized was reported in twins.

The sequencing input was CD4+ T cells sorted from blood. This TCR derives from a woman in her late teens or twenties in good health. The chain combines TRBV11-2 with TRBJ1-1; TRBD1 agrees at 10 bases. CDR3 DNA: TGTGCCAGCAGCTTAGGAACCCGGGACAGGGGAGGCACTGAAGCTTTCTTT. Protein: CASSLGTRDRGGTEAFF.